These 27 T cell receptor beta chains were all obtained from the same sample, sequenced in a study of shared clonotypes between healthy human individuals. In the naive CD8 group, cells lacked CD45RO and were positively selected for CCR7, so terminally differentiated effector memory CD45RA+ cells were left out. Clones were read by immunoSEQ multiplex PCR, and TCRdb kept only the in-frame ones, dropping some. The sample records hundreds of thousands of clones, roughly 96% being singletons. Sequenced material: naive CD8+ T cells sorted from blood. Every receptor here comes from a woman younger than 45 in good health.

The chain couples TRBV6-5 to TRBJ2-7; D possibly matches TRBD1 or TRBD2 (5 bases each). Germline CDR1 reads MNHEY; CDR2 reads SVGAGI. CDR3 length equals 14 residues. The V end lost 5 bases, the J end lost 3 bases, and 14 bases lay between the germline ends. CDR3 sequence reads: CASSGVGDNYEQYF. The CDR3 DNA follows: TGTGCCAGCAGTGGGGTGGGGGATAACTACGAGCAGTACTTC.

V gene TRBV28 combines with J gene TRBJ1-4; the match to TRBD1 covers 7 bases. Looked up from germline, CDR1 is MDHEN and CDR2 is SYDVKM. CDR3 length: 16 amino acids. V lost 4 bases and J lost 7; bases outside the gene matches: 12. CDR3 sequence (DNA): TGTGCCAGCAGTTCAAATCGGAAGGGGGCCGGTGAAAAACTGTTTTTT. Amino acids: CASSSNRKGAGEKLFF.

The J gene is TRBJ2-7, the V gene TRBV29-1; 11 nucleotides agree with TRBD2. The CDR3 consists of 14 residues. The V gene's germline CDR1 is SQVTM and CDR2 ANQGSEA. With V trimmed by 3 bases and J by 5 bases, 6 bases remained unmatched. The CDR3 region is CSVDVAGGPHEQYF. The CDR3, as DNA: TGCAGCGTTGATGTAGCGGGAGGGCCCCACGAGCAGTACTTC.

This chain's CDR3 is CATSGANEKLFF. The CDR3 nucleotides are TGTGCCACCAGCGGGGCGAATGAAAAACTGTTTTTT. The V gene is TRBV15, the J gene TRBJ1-4; tentatively, D is TRBD1 (5 bases). There are 12 residues in the CDR3. Germline V CDR1 and CDR2: LNHNV, YYDKDF (reference sequence). Deletions cut 5 bases from V and 5 bases from J, with 6 bases between. The variable domain in full, completed from reference TRBV15 and TRBJ1-4, reads DAMVIQNPRYQVTQFGKPVTLSCSQTLNHNVMYWYQQKSSQAPKLLFHYYDKDFNNEADTPDNFQSRRPNTSFCFLDIRSPGLGDTAMYLCATSGANEKLFFGSGTQLSVL.

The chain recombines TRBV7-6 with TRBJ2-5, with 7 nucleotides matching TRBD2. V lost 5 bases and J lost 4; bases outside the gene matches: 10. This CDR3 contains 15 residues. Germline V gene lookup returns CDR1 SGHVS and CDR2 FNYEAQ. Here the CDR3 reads CASSVLWGRGETQYF. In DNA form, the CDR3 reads TGTGCCAGCAGCGTGCTATGGGGGAGGGGAGAGACCCAGTACTTC.

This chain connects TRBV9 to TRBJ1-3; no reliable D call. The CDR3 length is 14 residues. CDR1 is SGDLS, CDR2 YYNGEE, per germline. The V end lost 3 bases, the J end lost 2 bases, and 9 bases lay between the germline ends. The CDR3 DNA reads TGTGCCAGCAGCGGGACTTTAGCTGGAAACACCATATATTTT. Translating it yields CASSGTLAGNTIYF. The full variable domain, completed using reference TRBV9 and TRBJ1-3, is DSGVTQTPKHLITATGQRVTLRCSPRSGDLSVYWYQQSLDQGLQFLIQYYNGEERAKGNILERFSAQQFPDLHSELNLSSLELGDSALYFCASSGTLAGNTIYFGEGSWLTVV.

CDR3 bases: TGTGCCAGCAGCTTATTGGACTCCTACGAGCAGTACTTC. Protein sequence: CASSLLDSYEQYF. V gene TRBV7-8 combines with J gene TRBJ2-7; D ambiguous. V lost 2 bases and J 0 bases, leaving 5 bases between the germline ends. The germline CDR1 and CDR2 sequences are SGHVS and FQNEAQ. The CDR3 runs 13 residues.

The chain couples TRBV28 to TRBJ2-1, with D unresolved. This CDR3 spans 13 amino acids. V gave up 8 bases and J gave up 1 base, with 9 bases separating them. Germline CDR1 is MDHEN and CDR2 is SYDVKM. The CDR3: CASGPGSYNEQFF. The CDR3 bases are TGTGCCAGCGGCCCCGGATCCTACAATGAGCAGTTCTTC.

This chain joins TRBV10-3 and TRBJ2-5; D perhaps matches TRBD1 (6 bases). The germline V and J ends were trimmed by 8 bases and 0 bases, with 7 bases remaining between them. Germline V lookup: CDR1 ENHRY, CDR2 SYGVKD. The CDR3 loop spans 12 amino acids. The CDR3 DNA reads TGTGCCATCGGGGGCAACCAAGAGACCCAGTACTTC. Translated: CAIGGNQETQYF.

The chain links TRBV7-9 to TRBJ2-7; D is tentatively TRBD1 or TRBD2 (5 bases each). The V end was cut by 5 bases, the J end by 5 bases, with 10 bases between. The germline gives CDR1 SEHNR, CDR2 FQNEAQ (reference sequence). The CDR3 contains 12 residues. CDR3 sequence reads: CASSPGANEQYF. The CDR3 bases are TGTGCCAGCAGCCCCGGGGCCAACGAGCAGTACTTC.

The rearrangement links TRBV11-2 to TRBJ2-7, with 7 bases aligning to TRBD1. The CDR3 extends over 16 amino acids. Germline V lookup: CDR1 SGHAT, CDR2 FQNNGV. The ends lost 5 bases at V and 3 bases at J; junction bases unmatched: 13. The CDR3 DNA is TGTGCCAGCAGCGCTTACGACAGGGATGAGTTCTACGAGCAGTACTTC. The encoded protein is CASSAYDRDEFYEQYF.

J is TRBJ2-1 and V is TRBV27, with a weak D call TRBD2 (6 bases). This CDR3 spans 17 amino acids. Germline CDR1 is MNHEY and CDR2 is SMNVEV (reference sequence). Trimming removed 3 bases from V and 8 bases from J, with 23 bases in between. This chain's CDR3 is CASSLSGGTQLGYEQFF. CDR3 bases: TGTGCCAGCAGTTTGAGTGGCGGGACTCAACTTGGATATGAGCAGTTCTTC.

CDR3 protein: CSVEEADHPYEQYF. CDR3 coding DNA: TGCAGCGTTGAAGAGGCAGATCATCCCTACGAGCAGTACTTC. The rearrangement uses TRBV29-1 and TRBJ2-7; D is unclear. Per the germline V gene, CDR1 is SQVTM and CDR2 is ANQGSEA. This CDR3 has 14 amino acids. V dropped 0 bases and J dropped 2 bases, with 11 bases sitting between them.

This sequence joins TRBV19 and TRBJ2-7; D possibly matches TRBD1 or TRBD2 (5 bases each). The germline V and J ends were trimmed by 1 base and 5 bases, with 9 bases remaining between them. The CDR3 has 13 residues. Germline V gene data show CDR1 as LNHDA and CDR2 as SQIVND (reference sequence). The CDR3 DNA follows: TGTGCCAGTAGTATAGGGGGGACCCACGAGCAGTACTTC. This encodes CASSIGGTHEQYF.

The CDR3 reads CASSEAYQGPLGSYGYTF. The CDR3 bases are TGTGCCAGCAGTGAAGCCTATCAGGGTCCACTTGGGAGCTATGGCTACACCTTC. The rearrangement uses TRBV6-1 and TRBJ1-2; D is possibly TRBD1 (5 bases). V lost 0 bases, J lost 4 bases, and 21 bases lay in between. The germline V gene has CDR1 MNHNS and CDR2 SASEGT. CDR3 length: 18 residues.

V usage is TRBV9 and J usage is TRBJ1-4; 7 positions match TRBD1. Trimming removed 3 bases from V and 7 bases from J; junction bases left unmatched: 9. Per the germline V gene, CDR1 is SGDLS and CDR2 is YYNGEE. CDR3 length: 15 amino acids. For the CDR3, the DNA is TGTGCCAGCAGCGGACAGGGTAGGTTCGGTGAAAAACTGTTTTTT. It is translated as CASSGQGRFGEKLFF.

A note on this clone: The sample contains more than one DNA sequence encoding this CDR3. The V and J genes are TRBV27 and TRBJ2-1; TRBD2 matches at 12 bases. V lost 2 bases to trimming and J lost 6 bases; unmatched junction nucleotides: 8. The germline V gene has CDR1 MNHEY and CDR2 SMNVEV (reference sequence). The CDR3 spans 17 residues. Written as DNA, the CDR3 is TGTGCCAGCAGTTTAATCCTAGCGGGAGGGCCGGGCAATGAGCAGTTCTTC. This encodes CASSLILAGGPGNEQFF.

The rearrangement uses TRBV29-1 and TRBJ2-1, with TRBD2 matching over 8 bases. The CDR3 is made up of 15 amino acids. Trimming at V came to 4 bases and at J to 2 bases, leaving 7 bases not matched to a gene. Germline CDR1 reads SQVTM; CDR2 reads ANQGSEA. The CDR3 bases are TGCAGCGTTGCCTCCAGCGGGGGTACCTACAATGAGCAGTTCTTC. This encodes CSVASSGGTYNEQFF.

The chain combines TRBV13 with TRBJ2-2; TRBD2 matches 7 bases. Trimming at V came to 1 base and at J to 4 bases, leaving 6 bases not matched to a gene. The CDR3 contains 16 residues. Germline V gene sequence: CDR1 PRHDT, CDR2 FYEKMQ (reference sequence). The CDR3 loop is CASSLDLAEVTGELFF. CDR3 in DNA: TGTGCCAGCAGCTTAGATCTAGCGGAGGTCACCGGGGAGCTGTTTTTT.

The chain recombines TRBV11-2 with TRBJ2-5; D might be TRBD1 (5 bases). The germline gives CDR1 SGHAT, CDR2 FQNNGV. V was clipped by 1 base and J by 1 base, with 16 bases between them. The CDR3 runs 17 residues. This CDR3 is CASSLVGRADTQETQYF. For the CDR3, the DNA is TGTGCCAGCAGCTTAGTGGGTCGGGCGGACACCCAAGAGACCCAGTACTTC.

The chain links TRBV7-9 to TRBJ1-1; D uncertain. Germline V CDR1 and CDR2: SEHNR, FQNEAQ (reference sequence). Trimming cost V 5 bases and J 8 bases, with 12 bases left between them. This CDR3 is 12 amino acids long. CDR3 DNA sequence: TGTGCCAGCAGCCCGCTAGGGCTCGAAGCTTTCTTT. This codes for CASSPLGLEAFF.

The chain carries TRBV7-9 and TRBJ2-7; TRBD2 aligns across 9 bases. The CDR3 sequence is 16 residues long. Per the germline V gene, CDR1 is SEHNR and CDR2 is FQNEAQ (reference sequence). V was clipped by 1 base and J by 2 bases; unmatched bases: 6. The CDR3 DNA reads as TGTGCCAGCAGCTTAGAGGTCGCGGGAGGGCCCTACGAGCAGTACTTC. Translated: CASSLEVAGGPYEQYF.

CDR3 region: CASSLAGGTSGSTDTQYF. The CDR3 bases are TGTGCCAGCTCACTGGCAGGCGGGACTAGCGGGAGCACAGATACGCAGTATTTT. The chain links TRBV18 to TRBJ2-3, with 12 nucleotides matching TRBD2. V lost 4 bases to trimming and J lost 0 bases; unmatched junction nucleotides: 8. Looked up from germline, CDR1 is KGHSH and CDR2 is LQKENI. The CDR3 length is 18 residues.

CDR3 nucleotide sequence: TGTGCCTGTCAAAAGCGGGGATTTCAGCCCCAGCATTTT. It yields the protein CACQKRGFQPQHF. The chain uses TRBV30 and TRBJ1-5; D not certain. CDR1 is GTSNPN and CDR2 is SVGIG in the germline V gene (reference sequence). The CDR3 spans 13 residues. V lost 6 bases, J lost 6 bases, and 15 bases lay in between.

CDR3 DNA: TGCAGCGTTGAATATTCGCGGACTAGCGGGGGGGGTGATGAGCAGTTCTTC. Translation: CSVEYSRTSGGGDEQFF. The J gene is TRBJ2-1, the V gene TRBV29-1, with 15 positions matching TRBD2. Germline values: CDR1 SQVTM, CDR2 ANQGSEA. CDR3 size: 17 residues. V gave up 2 bases and J gave up 8 bases; unmatched junction bases: 10.

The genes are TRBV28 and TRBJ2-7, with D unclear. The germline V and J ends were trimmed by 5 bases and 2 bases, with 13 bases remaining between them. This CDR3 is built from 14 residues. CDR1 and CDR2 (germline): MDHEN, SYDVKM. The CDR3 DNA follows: TGTGCCAGCAGTCGAAGTACACTAACCTACGAGCAGTACTTC. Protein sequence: CASSRSTLTYEQYF.

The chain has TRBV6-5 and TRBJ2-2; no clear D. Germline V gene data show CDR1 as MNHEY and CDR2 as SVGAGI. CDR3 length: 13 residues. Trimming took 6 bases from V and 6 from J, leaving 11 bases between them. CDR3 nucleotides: TGTGCCAGCAGCCACATAACAGCCGGGGAGCTGTTTTTT. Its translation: CASSHITAGELFF.